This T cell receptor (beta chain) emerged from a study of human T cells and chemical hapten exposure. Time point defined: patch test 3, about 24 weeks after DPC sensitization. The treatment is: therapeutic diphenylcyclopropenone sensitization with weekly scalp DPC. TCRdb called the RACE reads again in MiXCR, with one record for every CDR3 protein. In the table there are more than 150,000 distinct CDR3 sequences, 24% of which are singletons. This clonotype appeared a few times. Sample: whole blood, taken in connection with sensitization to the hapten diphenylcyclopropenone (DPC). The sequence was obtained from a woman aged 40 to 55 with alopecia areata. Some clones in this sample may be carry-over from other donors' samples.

CDR3 DNA: TGTGCCAGCAGCTTAGCCCCGGTTCCAGATACGCAGTATTTT. Its translation is CASSLAPVPDTQYF. This sequence joins TRBV11-2 and TRBJ2-3; D not resolved. The CDR3 totals 14 residues. V gave up 1 base and J gave up 4 bases, with 9 bases separating them. The germline CDR1 and CDR2 sequences are SGHAT and FQNNGV.